Listed below are T cell receptor beta chains from one sample, sequenced in a study of T cells after yellow fever vaccination. In TCRdb, the 5' RACE reads were re-called with MiXCR into one record per CDR3 protein. The sample lists a few hundred thousand distinct CDR3 sequences, 3.5% to 4.5% occurring once. The specimen was PBMCs, collected 15 days after the yellow fever booster vaccination. The receptors shown here come from a man between 18 and 35 years old who received the YFV17D yellow fever vaccine. Each CDR3 is given with its conserved first and last residue. Some rows mark clone size as missing; the rest say once, few, many or name a class of expanded clone.

TRBJ1-1 many TRBV29-1 CSVGKGRNTEAFF
TRBJ2-6 few TRBV27 CASSLWGVTSGANVLTF
TRBJ2-5 - TRBV9 CASSAGQLGVTQYF
TRBJ2-5 - TRBV28 CASSLSMEGPETQYF
TRBJ2-5 many TRBV4-3 CASSQESGETQYF
TRBJ1-2 few TRBV12-3/TRBV12-4 CASSFGQRPVYGYTF
TRBJ2-3 few TRBV7-9 CASSPPEGGDTDTQYF
TRBJ2-3 many TRBV12-3/TRBV12-4 CASSSLRGLYTDTQYF
TRBJ2-3 many TRBV7-2 CASTDSRSLTDTQYF
TRBJ1-4 - TRBV20-1 CSSVDRVDEKLFF
TRBJ2-3 many TRBV20-1 CSAQKAGRSTDTQYF
TRBJ2-1 - TRBV19 CASSIPRTGLYNEQFF
TRBJ2-1 - TRBV12-3/TRBV12-4 CASSARTGELNEQFF
TRBJ2-5 - TRBV11-3 CASSSERGTDKTQYF
TRBJ2-3 many TRBV7-6 CASSLGRTSGGASSDTQYF
TRBJ2-2 - TRBV7-7 CASSRIVGGPGELFF
TRBJ2-7 few TRBV30 CAWSGYYEQYF
TRBJ1-2 few TRBV20-1 CSAPTRTGVSNYGYTF
TRBJ1-3 few TRBV6-5 CASSEQGDSGNTIYF
TRBJ1-1 few TRBV20-1 CSARDSGSGAMNTEAFF
TRBJ1-3 few TRBV14 CASSQTARAIYF
TRBJ2-3 many TRBV7-6 CASSFGGSDTQYF
TRBJ2-5 many TRBV20-1 CSARAYPQETQYF
TRBJ2-2 many TRBV6-5 CASSLVPGELFF
TRBJ2-3 - TRBV7-2 CASSISGGGLTDTQYF
TRBJ1-5 - TRBV27 CASSPRSRGDQPQHF
TRBJ2-7 few TRBV30 CAWSVLPREEEYF
TRBJ2-1 few TRBV5-4 CASSSGAGITYNEQFF
TRBJ1-2 few TRBV6-7 CASRPDRVYGYTF
TRBJ2-1 many TRBV5-1 CASSSSTGTSKNNEQFF
TRBJ1-5 many TRBV5-1 CASSTGQLDQPQHF
TRBJ2-7 many TRBV6-5 CASSYSRDLYEQYF
TRBJ1-1 few TRBV3-1 CASSQVPEPTRNSFF
TRBJ1-2 few TRBV10-2 CASAMTGSAGGYTF
TRBJ1-5 many TRBV20-1 CSARVRGGGYQPQHF
TRBJ2-4 many TRBV7-2 CASSLAQGQGPKNIQYF
TRBJ2-3 - TRBV7-2 CASSRLLAGGPDTQYF
TRBJ2-3 many TRBV5-1 CASSLGQGDTQYF
TRBJ2-1 many TRBV20-1 CSATFTTSGRNEQFF
TRBJ2-7 many TRBV29-1 CSASQGSYEQYF
TRBJ2-1 - TRBV5-1 CASSATSRNEQFF
TRBJ1-1 many TRBV9 CASSVVGEGNTEAFF
TRBJ2-3 many TRBV7-2 CASSPYSTDTQYF
TRBJ2-2 few TRBV20-1 CSANVFAGELFF
TRBJ2-1 few TRBV24-1 CATSDPERGALSEQFF
TRBJ1-6 many TRBV7-3 CASSLVGGEGTPLHF
TRBJ2-1 few TRBV24-1 CATSDNSEGAREQFF
TRBJ2-7 many TRBV7-2 CASSSQGNEQYF
TRBJ2-3 - TRBV7-3 CASSLTMSPDTQYF
TRBJ2-1 many TRBV6-6 CASRDSGGSYNEQFF
TRBJ2-1 few TRBV4-2 CASSQRAGRSGNEQFF
TRBJ1-2 few TRBV9 CASSAGGGDYGYTF